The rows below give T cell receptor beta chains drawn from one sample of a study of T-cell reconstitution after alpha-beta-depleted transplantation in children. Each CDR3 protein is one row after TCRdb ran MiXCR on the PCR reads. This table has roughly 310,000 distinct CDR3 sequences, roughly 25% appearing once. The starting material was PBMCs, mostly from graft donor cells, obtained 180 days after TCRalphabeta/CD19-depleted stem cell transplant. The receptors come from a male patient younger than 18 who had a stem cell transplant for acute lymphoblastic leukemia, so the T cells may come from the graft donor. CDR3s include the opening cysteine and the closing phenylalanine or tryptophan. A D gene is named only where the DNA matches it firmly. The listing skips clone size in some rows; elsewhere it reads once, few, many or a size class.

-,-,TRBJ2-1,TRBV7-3,CASSPQGGYNEQFF,TGTGCCAGCAGCCCGCAGGGGGGGTACAATGAGCAGTTCTTC
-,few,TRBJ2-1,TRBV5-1,CASTESGGLYNEQFF,TGCGCCAGCACCGAATCGGGGGGCCTGTACAATGAGCAGTTCTTC
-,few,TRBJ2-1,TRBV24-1,CATPLNEQFF,TGTGCCACCCCCTTGAATGAGCAGTTCTTC
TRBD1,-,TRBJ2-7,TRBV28,CASSTPGQADYEQYF,TGTGCCAGCAGTACTCCGGGACAGGCCGACTACGAGCAGTACTTC
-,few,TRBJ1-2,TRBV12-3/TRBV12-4,CASSLGGKVGGYTF,TGTGCCAGCAGTTTAGGGGGGAAGGTGGGCGGCTACACCTTC
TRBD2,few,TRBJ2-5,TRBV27,CASSVLAGSEQETQYF,TGTGCCAGCAGTGTGCTAGCGGGGAGCGAACAAGAGACCCAGTACTTC
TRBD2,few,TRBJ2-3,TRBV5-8,CASSGGGFYTDTQYF,TGTGCCAGCAGCGGGGGGGGATTTTACACAGATACGCAGTATTTT
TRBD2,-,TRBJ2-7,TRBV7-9,CASSFRPGLAGDSEQYF,TGTGCCAGCAGCTTTCGGCCGGGACTAGCGGGAGATTCGGAGCAGTACTTC
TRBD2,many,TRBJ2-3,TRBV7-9,CASSLLLAVTDTQYF,TGTGCCAGCAGCCTCCTGCTAGCGGTCACAGATACGCAGTATTTT
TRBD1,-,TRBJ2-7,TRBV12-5,CASGPTGYEQYF,TGTGCTAGTGGTCCGACAGGGTACGAGCAGTACTTC
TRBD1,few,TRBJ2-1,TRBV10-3,CAISERTGSYNEQFF,TGTGCCATCAGTGAGCGGACAGGGTCGTACAATGAGCAGTTCTTC
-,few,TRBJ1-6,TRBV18,CASSPLLGDNSPLHF,TGTGCCAGCTCACCGTTACTAGGGGACAATTCACCCCTCCACTTT
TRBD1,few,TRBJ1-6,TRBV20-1,CSIGRSTGYGGSPLHF,TGCAGTATTGGCAGGTCGACAGGGTATGGGGGTTCACCCCTCCACTTT
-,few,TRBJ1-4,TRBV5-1,CASSFGPKNEKLFF,TGCGCCAGCAGCTTTGGACCGAAGAATGAAAAACTGTTTTTT
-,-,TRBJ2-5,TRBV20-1,CSATQDQETQYF,TGCAGTGCCACTCAGGACCAAGAGACCCAGTACTTC
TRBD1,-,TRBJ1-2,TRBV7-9,CASSLAIRDRAYYGYTF,TGTGCCAGCAGCTTAGCGATCCGGGACAGGGCCTACTATGGCTACACCTTC
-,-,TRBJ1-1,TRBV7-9,CASSDDAYTEAFF,TGTGCCAGCAGCGACGACGCGTACACTGAAGCTTTCTTT
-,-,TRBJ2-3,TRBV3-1,CASSLQTLRADTQYF,TGTGCCAGCAGCCTTCAGACTCTACGAGCAGATACGCAGTATTTT